These 15 T cell receptor beta chains originate from one sample sequenced in a study of regulatory T cells in long-lasting Graves disease (dated by TCRdb to the early 2020s). The time point label of this sample denotes: newly diagnosed GD, antithyroid drugs for less than 3 months. For both TCR sequencing and RNA sequencing, RNA was extracted from PBMCs in TRIzol. Libraries were built with multiplex PCR. TCRdb lists the instrument as Illumina HiSeq 4000. iRepertoire HTBI primers and Arm-PCR amplification of CDR3 regions were used to construct TCR beta libraries. TCRdb took the public reads, trimmed them with fastp at Q25, ran MiXCR for clone calling and kept in-frame beta chains. Every CDR3 protein is listed once, alongside the most common genes and DNA of its rows. This sample has 530,000 or so distinct CDR3 sequences in its table, and around 16% of those were observed once. Clones ranked in the top ten supply 9.5% to 15% of the sample.

The same sample was also studied in work on T cells in Graves' hyperthyroidism and ophthalmopathy.

This specimen consisted of peripheral blood mononuclear cells (PBMCs), obtained at new diagnosis, from a patient treated with antithyroid drugs. Every receptor here comes from a man younger than 35 with Graves disease. Donor details come from another sample of the same person, matched by shared clones.

The chain couples TRBV6-1 to TRBJ2-1; possibly TRBD1 for D (5 bases). V lost 4 bases and J lost 0, with 13 bases in between. Germline V CDR1 and CDR2: MNHNS, SASEGT. This CDR3 contains 16 residues. Here the CDR3 DNA reads TGTGCCAGCAGTGCCGGACATCCGAGCTCCTACAATGAGCAGTTCTTC. It encodes CASSAGHPSSYNEQFF.

This clonotype has ten or more counts. The chain joins TRBV20-1 to TRBJ1-4, with D possibly being TRBD1 (5 bases). Germline V gives CDR1 DFQATT, CDR2 SNEGSKA (reference sequence). Trimming shortened V by 1 base and J by 8 bases, and 17 bases separated the two germline ends. The CDR3 covers 15 residues. CDR3 coding DNA: TGCAGTGCTAGAGCCCCGGGACCGGGTGTAGAAAAACTGTTTTTT. It specifies CSARAPGPGVEKLFF.

The chain carries TRBV5-1 and TRBJ1-6; 9 nucleotides match TRBD1. In germline, CDR1 is SGHRS, CDR2 YFSETQ. This CDR3 comprises 14 residues. The V and J ends lost 4 bases and 9 bases, in that order; junction bases with no gene match: 5. CDR3 protein: CASSQDRGASPLHF. The DNA for the CDR3 is TGCGCCAGCAGCCAAGACAGGGGGGCTTCACCCCTCCACTTT.

This clonotype was counted only a few times. The chain is built from TRBV7-2 and TRBJ1-6; weak D call: TRBD1 (5 bases). Trimming removed 4 bases from V and 13 bases from J, with 20 bases in between. This CDR3 contains 15 residues. Per the germline V gene, CDR1 is SGHTA and CDR2 is FQGNSA. The CDR3 region has the DNA TGTGCCAGCAGCTCTTCCCCCGGGGCCCGAGGTCCCCTCCACTTT. Protein sequence: CASSSSPGARGPLHF. The full variable domain, with the rest looked up from reference TRBV7-2 and TRBJ1-6, is GAGVSQSPSNKVTEKGKDVELRCDPISGHTALYWYRQSLGQGLEFLIYFQGNSAPDKSGLPSDRFSAERTGGSVSTLTIQRTQQEDSAVYLCASSSSPGARGPLHFGNGTRLTVT.

In its sample, this clonotype was seen many times. This chain joins TRBV28 and TRBJ2-7, with D maybe TRBD1 (5 bases). The CDR3 is made up of 15 amino acids. In germline, CDR1 is MDHEN, CDR2 SYDVKM. V lost 2 bases and J 0 bases, leaving 11 bases between the germline ends. CDR3 bases: TGTGCCAGCAGTTTACTACAGGTAACCTCCTACGAGCAGTACTTC. It encodes CASSLLQVTSYEQYF.

This clonotype has at least ten counts. The rearrangement joins TRBV7-2 to TRBJ2-5; D is undetermined. Germline CDR1 and CDR2: SGHTA and FQGNSA. This CDR3 spans 14 amino acids. V was pared by 1 base and J by 1 base, with 7 bases between. CDR3 DNA sequence: TGTGCCAGCAGCTTAGATATTGGCCAAGAGACCCAGTACTTC. Translation gives CASSLDIGQETQYF.

This rearrangement joins TRBV27 to TRBJ1-3; D unresolved. CDR1 is MNHEY, CDR2 SMNVEV, per germline (reference sequence). V was trimmed by 2 bases and J by 0 bases, leaving 8 bases between them. CDR3 length: 15 amino acids. Here the CDR3 DNA reads TGTGCCAGCAGTTTAAGTCTTAGCTCTGGAAACACCATATATTTT. Protein: CASSLSLSSGNTIYF.

This clonotype was recorded a few times. This may be a read error: a much more frequent sequence differs by one nucleotide. V and J are TRBV5-1 and TRBJ2-1; no reliable D call. The CDR3 totals 13 residues. Looked up from germline, CDR1 is SGHRS and CDR2 is YFSETQ. In DNA form, the CDR3 reads TGCGTCAGCAGCTTAGACACTCAGAATGAGCAGTTCTTC. It is translated as CVSSLDTQNEQFF.

This clonotype was picked up a small number of times. The J gene is TRBJ2-2, the V gene TRBV19; 8 bases align to TRBD2. Germline loops: CDR1 LNHDA, CDR2 SQIVND (reference sequence). V trimming: 10 bases; J trimming: 1 base; junction bases outside the gene matches: 5. The CDR3 contains 14 residues. CDR3 sequence reads: CATTSGGNTGELFF. The CDR3 region has the DNA TGTGCCACCACTAGCGGAGGGAACACCGGGGAGCTGTTTTTT.

This clonotype was seen more than once but under ten times. Being one base from a much bigger clone, this may be a read error. V usage is TRBV2 and J usage is TRBJ2-1, with a possible D match to TRBD2 (7 bases). Germline lookup yields CDR1 SNHLY and CDR2 FYNNEI. The CDR3 loop spans 15 amino acids. V was cut by 0 bases and J by 12 bases, with 18 bases left in between. The CDR3 nucleotides are TGTGCCAGCAGTGAAGCGCGGAGGGGGGGCGGGAGGCAGTTCTTC. It yields the protein CASSEARRGGGRQFF.

This clonotype was recorded at least ten times. The genes are TRBV5-1 and TRBJ2-1; TRBD2 matches at 11 bases. After removal of 4 bases from V and 6 bases from J, the junction contained 6 bases not matched to a gene. The CDR3 is 15 residues long. CDR1 and CDR2 from the germline V gene are SGHRS and YFSETQ. The CDR3 sequence: CASSKGLAELNEQFF. For the CDR3, the DNA is TGCGCCAGCAGCAAGGGACTAGCGGAGCTCAATGAGCAGTTCTTC.

Regarding this clonotype: A much larger clone lies one base from this, so it may be a read error. The chain links TRBV29-1 to TRBJ2-7; D is undetermined. This CDR3 spans 13 amino acids. The germline V gene encodes CDR1 SQVTM and CDR2 ANQGSEA. The CDR3 nucleotides are TGCAGCGTTGTTCGTCTGAGCTCCTGCGAGCAGTACTTC. As protein: CSVVRLSSCEQYF.

CDR3 loop: CASSRVLAGGPEETQYF. The CDR3, as DNA: TGTGCCAGCAGCCGCGTACTAGCGGGAGGGCCCGAAGAGACCCAGTACTTC. V gene TRBV11-3 combines with J gene TRBJ2-5; 13 bases are a match to TRBD2. V shed 5 bases and J 3 bases; nucleotides not matched to a gene: 9. CDR1 is SGHNT and CDR2 is YENEEA in the germline V gene. This CDR3 comprises 17 residues. Full variable domain (missing parts from reference TRBV11-3 and TRBJ2-5): EAGVVQSPRYKIIEKKQPVAFWCNPISGHNTLYWYLQNLGQGPELLIRYENEEAVDDSQLPKDRFSAERLKGVDSTLKIQPAELGDSAVYLCASSRVLAGGPEETQYFGPGTRLLVL.

This clonotype appeared many times. This chain uses TRBV3-1 with TRBJ2-1; 7 bases map to TRBD2. V lost 1 base, J lost 8 bases, and 2 bases stayed unmatched. Germline V CDR1 and CDR2: LGHDT, YNNKEL (reference sequence). CDR3 length equals 13 residues. CDR3 loop: CASSQGTRDEQFF. The CDR3 DNA follows: TGTGCCAGCAGCCAAGGGACTAGGGATGAGCAGTTCTTC.

The chain carries TRBV4-1 and TRBJ2-1; D possibly uses TRBD1 or TRBD2 (5 bases each). Germline V gene sequence: CDR1 MGHRA, CDR2 YSYEKL. The CDR3 extends over 13 amino acids. V was clipped by 4 bases and J by 10 bases, with 14 bases between them. This chain's CDR3 is CASSPSVGDEQFF. In DNA form, the CDR3 reads TGCGCCAGCAGCCCCTCGGTAGGGGACGAGCAGTTCTTC.